This T cell receptor beta chain was documented in a study of shared clonotypes between healthy human individuals. At least ten counts were recorded for this clone. Its antigen remains unidentified. Naive CD4+ cells were CD45RA-selected; the remaining cells were memory. Using roughly 180 ng DNA, around 30,000 T cell genomes, the sorted-subset replicate PCRs were run. Libraries were prepared by immunoSEQ multiplex PCR; TCRdb keeps only in-frame clonotypes and omits some of them. The sample has over a million clones, approximately 72% seen once. Findings and limits, study-wide: When compared with the clonotypes that were shared by all four sorted-subset donors, the non-shared clonotypes turned out to have lower generation probabilities. Large depth notwithstanding, sorted-subset sequencing proved incomplete by rarefaction.

The receptor's source is a man younger than 35 in good health. The sequenced material came from memory CD4+ T cells sorted from blood. Subset noted: CD45RA-negative fraction.

The CDR3, as DNA: TGTGCCAGCAGTGAAGGGACAGGGCATCTGGGGGAGCAGTTCTTC. This gives the protein CASSEGTGHLGEQFF. V is TRBV6-1 and J is TRBJ2-1, with 8 bases fitting TRBD1. Germline V gene sequence: CDR1 MNHNS, CDR2 SASEGT. Losses at the gene ends were 1 base for V and 10 bases for J; bases not matched to a gene: 9. There are 15 residues in the CDR3.